Following are 18 T cell receptor beta chains from one sample sequenced in a study of blood T cell repertoires in COVID-19. The protocol was immunoSEQ multiplex PCR, while the TCRdb copy is restricted to in-frame clones and leaves out a portion. The table lists roughly 150,000 clones, roughly 81% of them singletons. The material sequenced was peripheral blood. These receptor sequences come from a woman older than 75 with COVID-19, enrolled during active disease.

This clone was observed once. The chain carries TRBV5-4 and TRBJ2-7; 10 nucleotides agree with TRBD1. J was trimmed by 5 bases and V by 3 bases; bases with no gene match: 8. Germline CDR1 and CDR2: SGHNT and YYREEE (reference sequence). The CDR3 totals 15 residues. CDR3 bases: TGTGCCAGCAGCTCTATGGGACAGGGGTCCCACGAGCAGTACTTC. Translated: CASSSMGQGSHEQYF.

The chain combines TRBV12-5 with TRBJ1-1, with 7 positions matching TRBD1. The germline V gene has CDR1 LGHNT and CDR2 FRNRAP. V shed 9 bases, J shed 5 bases, and the junction held 6 bases outside the gene matches. The CDR3 is 12 amino acids. The CDR3 is CASSQGSTEAFF. The CDR3 region has the DNA TGTGCTAGCTCACAGGGGTCTACTGAAGCTTTCTTT.

The rearrangement links TRBV5-4 to TRBJ1-5; 12 nucleotides agree with TRBD1. The junction had 9 bases not matched to a gene; V was cut back by 2 bases and J by 6 bases. The CDR3 is made up of 17 amino acids. CDR1 and CDR2 from the germline V gene are SGHNT and YYREEE (reference sequence). CDR3 coding DNA: TGTGCCAGCAGCTTCTCCGGGACAGGGGGCGTTCGTCAGCCCCAGCATTTT. As protein: CASSFSGTGGVRQPQHF.

V usage is TRBV11-3 and J usage is TRBJ2-1, with 9 bases identical to TRBD1. This CDR3 has 16 residues. The germline CDR1 and CDR2 sequences are SGHNT and YENEEA. J lost 5 bases, V lost 5 bases, and 10 bases had no gene match. The CDR3 region has the DNA TGTGCCAGCAGCGCTTATACAGGGGGCATCCACAATGAGCAGTTCTTC. Its protein product is CASSAYTGGIHNEQFF.

V gene TRBV3-1 (or the pseudogene TRBV3-2) combines with J gene TRBJ2-5; possibly TRBD1 for D (6 bases). This CDR3 spans 14 amino acids. Germline V gene data show CDR1 as LGHDT and CDR2 as YNNKEL (reference sequence). Trimming removed 1 base at V and 4 bases at J, with 10 bases between. CDR3 residues: CASSQATGRETQYF. CDR3 DNA sequence: TGTGCCAGCAGCCAAGCGACAGGCCGAGAGACCCAGTACTTC.

The chain links TRBV10-2 to TRBJ2-1; 8 bases line up with TRBD2. Losses at the gene ends were 7 bases for V and 8 bases for J; bases not matched to a gene: 13. CDR3 length: 15 residues. Germline V gene lookup returns CDR1 WSHSY and CDR2 SAAADI. CDR3 coding DNA: TGCGCCAGCACCTCAATGGGGACTAGTCGCTATGAGCAGTTCTTC. This sequence encodes CASTSMGTSRYEQFF.

The chain couples TRBV21-1 to TRBJ1-5; no DNA check was done on the table's D call, TRBD1. TRBV21-1 is a pseudogene. This CDR3 has 15 residues. CDR3 amino acids: CASSKRGRGNQPQHF. CDR3 nucleotides: TGTGCCAGCAGCAAAAGGGGGAGAGGCAATCAGCCCCAGCATTTT.

This clone was seen just once. The gene calls are TRBV6-2 or TRBV6-3 and TRBJ1-2; D perhaps matches TRBD1 (5 bases). Germline V gene lookup returns CDR1 MNHEY and CDR2 SVGEGT. V lost 4 bases to trimming and J lost 2 bases, with 8 bases between them. This CDR3 is 13 amino acids long. The CDR3 nucleotides read TGTGCCAGCAGTTTAACAGGAAACTATGGCTACACCTTC. Residues: CASSLTGNYGYTF.

The rearrangement joins TRBV21-1 to TRBJ2-3; whether TRBD2, the table's D call, matches the DNA was not checked. TRBV21-1 is listed as a pseudogene. This CDR3 region has 16 residues. The CDR3 loop is CASSKVGSRGTDTQYF. In nucleotides, the CDR3 is TGTGCCAGCAGCAAAGTTGGAAGTCGGGGCACAGATACGCAGTATTTT.

The V call is TRBV27, the J call TRBJ2-1, with D possibly TRBD2 on 5 matching bases. CDR3 length equals 14 residues. The germline V gene has CDR1 MNHEY and CDR2 SMNVEV (reference sequence). V lost 7 bases, J lost 0 bases, and 10 bases lay in between. The chain's CDR3 is CASTLRGSYNEQFF. CDR3 nucleotide sequence: TGTGCCAGCACCCTCCGGGGCTCCTACAATGAGCAGTTCTTC.

This rearrangement joins TRBV5-1 to TRBJ2-2, with 7 bases aligning to TRBD1. The CDR3 has 17 residues. In germline, CDR1 is SGHRS, CDR2 YFSETQ. Trimming at V came to 1 base and at J to 2 bases, leaving 8 bases not matched to a gene. The CDR3 here is CASSLKAGGYNTGELFF. Written as DNA, the CDR3 is TGCGCCAGCAGCTTGAAGGCAGGGGGATATAACACCGGGGAGCTGTTTTTT. The full variable domain, with the rest looked up from reference TRBV5-1 and TRBJ2-2, is KAGVTQTPRYLIKTRGQQVTLSCSPISGHRSVSWYQQTPGQGLQFLFEYFSETQRNKGNFPGRFSGRQFSNSRSEMNVSTLELGDSALYLCASSLKAGGYNTGELFFGEGSRLTVL.

The V gene is TRBV19, the J gene TRBJ2-2, with 7 nucleotides matching TRBD1. The junction had 7 bases not matched to a gene; V was cut back by 2 bases and J by 4 bases. The CDR3 covers 16 residues. Germline V gene data show CDR1 as LNHDA and CDR2 as SQIVND (reference sequence). The CDR3 DNA follows: TGTGCCAGTAGTATACCCTGGGGACAGACCACCGGGGAGCTGTTTTTT. Translating gives CASSIPWGQTTGELFF.

DNA for the CDR3: TGTGCCAGCAGCTTAATGGGACTAGAAGGTTACGAGCAGTACTTC. Encoded protein: CASSLMGLEGYEQYF. V is TRBV7-2 and J is TRBJ2-7; the match to TRBD2 covers 8 bases. The CDR3 runs to 15 residues. Germline V gives CDR1 SGHTA, CDR2 FQGNSA. The junction had 7 bases not matched to a gene; V was cut back by 2 bases and J by 4 bases.

V usage is TRBV10-3 and J usage is TRBJ2-3, with TRBD1 as a possible D gene (5 bases). The CDR3 sequence is 15 residues long. Germline values: CDR1 ENHRY, CDR2 SYGVKD. Trimming removed 0 bases from V and 1 base from J, with 8 bases in between. The CDR3 loop is CAISESRQRTDTQYF. DNA for the CDR3: TGTGCCATCAGTGAGTCAAGACAGCGCACAGATACGCAGTATTTT.

V usage is TRBV2 and J usage is TRBJ2-5; the match to TRBD1 covers 7 bases. The CDR3 consists of 14 residues. In germline, CDR1 is SNHLY, CDR2 FYNNEI. The junction had 9 bases not matched to a gene; V was cut back by 7 bases and J by 4 bases. The chain's CDR3 is CASNRQGRLETQYF. CDR3 bases: TGTGCCAGCAATCGACAGGGTAGATTAGAGACCCAGTACTTC.

This clone was seen a single time. The rearrangement uses TRBV10-3 and TRBJ1-1, with 10 bases identical to TRBD1. Trimming cost V 4 bases and J 4 bases; bases outside gene matches: 6. CDR1 and CDR2 (germline): ENHRY, SYGVKD. This CDR3 spans 15 amino acids. Written as DNA, the CDR3 is TGTGCCATCAGTGCGGGGAGACAGGGGGCCACTGAAGCTTTCTTT. Residues: CAISAGRQGATEAFF.

V and J are TRBV19 and TRBJ1-5, with TRBD1 identical over 7 bases. The CDR3 has 16 residues. The germline V gene encodes CDR1 LNHDA and CDR2 SQIVND (reference sequence). The V and J ends lost 1 base and 1 base, in that order; junction bases with no gene match: 4. The CDR3 loop is CASSIVGTASNQPQHF. The CDR3 DNA sequence: TGTGCCAGTAGTATAGTTGGGACAGCGAGCAATCAGCCCCAGCATTTT.

CDR3 sequence reads: CASRGALFSIQYF. For the CDR3, the DNA is TGTGCCAGCCGGGGAGCGTTGTTTAGCATTCAGTACTTC. V gene TRBV2 combines with J gene TRBJ2-4; the D gene is possibly TRBD2 (5 bases). Looked up from germline, CDR1 is SNHLY and CDR2 is FYNNEI. V shed 8 bases and J shed 9 bases, with 17 bases lying between them. The CDR3 extends over 13 amino acids.